This passage covers 16 T cell receptor beta chains from one sample sequenced in a study of blood T cell repertoires in COVID-19. This table comes from immunoSEQ multiplex PCR, and its TCRdb copy is limited to in-frame clones, with some not included. The sample contains around 250,000 clones, approximately 90% of which appear only once. The sample comprised peripheral blood. Receptors originate from a young man with active or convalescent COVID-19.

J is TRBJ1-1 and V is TRBV4-2, with TRBD1 as a possible D gene (5 bases). V lost 1 base to trimming and J lost 2 bases, with 8 bases between them. The CDR3 spans 14 residues. Germline CDR1 reads LGHNA; CDR2 reads YNFKEQ. CDR3 sequence: CASSQVGVNTEAFF. In nucleotides, the CDR3 is TGTGCCAGCAGCCAAGTAGGGGTAAACACTGAAGCTTTCTTT.

The chain recombines TRBV15 with TRBJ2-2; 7 bases are a match to TRBD2. The CDR3 contains 17 residues. Unmatched junction bases numbered 5, after V lost 0 bases and J lost 1 base. Germline V CDR1 and CDR2: LNHNV, YYDKDF (reference sequence). The CDR3 protein is CATSRDRSSGNTGELFF. The CDR3 region has the DNA TGTGCCACCAGCAGAGATAGGTCTAGCGGGAACACCGGGGAGCTGTTTTTT.

As concerns this clone: A junction end diverges from the germline sequence, so it may reflect a read error. The chain links TRBV2 to TRBJ2-7; the match to TRBD2 covers 9 bases. CDR1 and CDR2 from the germline V gene are SNHLY and FYNNEI. This CDR3 comprises 14 residues. In nucleotides, the CDR3 is TGTGCCAGCAAAACCGGGACTAGCTCCCACGAGCAGTACTTC. Residues: CASKTGTSSHEQYF.

The chain has TRBV7-2 and TRBJ2-5, with 12 nucleotides matching TRBD2. V lost 5 bases, J lost 5 bases, and 6 bases stayed unmatched. The germline CDR1 and CDR2 sequences are SGHTA and FQGNSA. This CDR3 is built from 15 residues. CDR3 sequence (DNA): TGTGCCAGCAGCCAAGCTGGGACTAGCGGGGAGACCCAGTACTTC. It translates to CASSQAGTSGETQYF.

The rearrangement uses TRBV6-5 and TRBJ2-3; D is possibly TRBD2 (5 bases). V lost 2 bases and J 3 bases, leaving 9 bases between the germline ends. The CDR3 is made up of 14 amino acids. Germline CDR1 is MNHEY and CDR2 is SVGAGI. This CDR3 reads CASSYRGLTDTQYF. For the CDR3, the DNA is TGTGCCAGCAGTTACAGAGGACTGACAGATACGCAGTATTTT.

As DNA, the CDR3 is TGTGCCAGCAGTTTTTTGGGGACAGGGAACGATGAGCAGTTCTTC. It specifies CASSFLGTGNDEQFF. The chain recombines TRBV27 with TRBJ2-1; TRBD1 aligns across 9 bases. The CDR3 is 15 amino acids. With V trimmed by 3 bases and J by 8 bases, 8 bases remained unmatched. Germline assignment: CDR1 MNHEY and CDR2 SMNVEV (reference sequence).

The chain couples TRBV7-9 to TRBJ2-3; D is uncertain. Germline lookup yields CDR1 SEHNR and CDR2 FQNEAQ (reference sequence). Trimming shortened V by 6 bases and J by 0 bases, and 10 bases separated the two germline ends. The CDR3 length is 14 residues. The CDR3 is CASRRSLSTDTQYF. In DNA, the CDR3 is TGTGCCAGCAGGAGGTCGTTAAGCACAGATACGCAGTATTTT.

This sequence joins TRBV2 and TRBJ2-7; TRBD2 is a possible D gene (5 bases). This CDR3 spans 12 amino acids. V was trimmed by 2 bases and J by 3 bases, leaving 5 bases between them. CDR1 is SNHLY, CDR2 FYNNEI, per germline. In nucleotides, the CDR3 is TGTGCCAGCAGTGAACGGGACTACGAGCAGTACTTC. Translated, it gives CASSERDYEQYF.

CDR3 residues: CASSYQGTLNTEAFF. CDR3 nucleotide sequence: TGTGCCAGCAGTTACCAGGGGACCTTGAACACTGAAGCTTTCTTT. The rearrangement uses TRBV6-2 or TRBV6-3 and TRBJ1-1; D may be TRBD1 (6 bases). Germline CDR1 reads MNHEY; CDR2 reads SVGEGT. The CDR3 is made up of 15 amino acids. V lost 2 bases to trimming and J lost 0 bases, with 10 bases between them.

V gene TRBV19 combines with J gene TRBJ1-1; D not certain. Trimming cost V 2 bases and J 1 base, with 17 bases left between them. CDR3 length equals 17 residues. Germline CDR1 LNHDA, CDR2 SQIVND (reference sequence). The CDR3 reads CASSIRPTGRENTEAFF. CDR3 coding DNA: TGTGCCAGTAGTATACGGCCAACGGGTCGGGAGAACACTGAAGCTTTCTTT.

The rearrangement joins TRBV28 to TRBJ1-3; TRBD1 is a possible D gene (5 bases). The germline CDR1 and CDR2 sequences are MDHEN and SYDVKM. Deletions cut 7 bases from V and 4 bases from J, with 11 bases between. CDR3 length equals 13 residues. The CDR3 nucleotides read TGTGCCAGCATCCAGGGAGGGGGAAACACCATATATTTT. Translated, it gives CASIQGGGNTIYF.

The V and J genes are TRBV6-5 and TRBJ1-5, with D possibly TRBD1 on 5 matching bases. Germline assignment: CDR1 MNHEY and CDR2 SVGAGI. This CDR3 region has 15 residues. V gave up 10 bases and J gave up 7 bases, with 23 bases separating them. The CDR3 reads CATSGRTAEGQPQHF. In nucleotides, the CDR3 is TGTGCCACCTCGGGGAGGACCGCTGAGGGGCAGCCCCAGCATTTT.

V usage is TRBV19 and J usage is TRBJ1-2; D is ambiguous. The V gene lost 2 bases and the J gene lost 4 bases, with 20 bases spanning the gap. Germline V CDR1 and CDR2: LNHDA, SQIVND (reference sequence). The CDR3 totals 17 residues. The CDR3 DNA reads as TGTGCCAGTAGTATAACTAACCCCGGGGTCGCGGGCTATGGCTACACCTTC. Its protein product is CASSITNPGVAGYGYTF.

The chain has TRBV7-7 and TRBJ2-3; 7 bases map to TRBD2. Looked up from germline, CDR1 is SSHAT and CDR2 is FNYEAQ (reference sequence). The CDR3 runs to 13 residues. V was clipped by 2 bases and J by 9 bases; unmatched bases: 5. The CDR3 coding sequence is TGTGCCAGCAGCTTAATGGGAGGGGAGACGCAGTATTTT. Protein sequence: CASSLMGGETQYF.

Of note for this clone: A junction boundary mismatches the germline segment, possibly from a read error. The chain couples TRBV5-8 to TRBJ2-5; weak D call: TRBD1 (5 bases). The CDR3 length is 14 residues. Germline V gene lookup returns CDR1 SGHTS and CDR2 YDEGEE. The CDR3 nucleotides are TGTGCCAGCAGCTTAAGGACATACCAAGAGAACCAGTACTTC. It is translated as CASSLRTYQENQYF.

The chain employs TRBV19 and TRBJ2-3, with 11 bases that match TRBD2. The V gene's germline CDR1 is LNHDA and CDR2 SQIVND (reference sequence). Unmatched junction bases numbered 5, after V lost 2 bases and J lost 1 base. The CDR3 spans 17 residues. The CDR3 spells CASSISVTSGGTDTQYF. The CDR3 DNA is TGTGCCAGTAGTATATCCGTGACTAGCGGGGGCACAGATACGCAGTATTTT.